This T cell receptor beta chain was sequenced during a study of T cell responses to AZD1222 COVID-19 vaccine. This clone was observed a single time. Data came from immunoSEQ multiplex PCR; TCRdb stores just in-frame clones and leaves some out. The table records 170,000 or so clones, over 75% of them present only once. Germline V gives CDR1 LNHNV, CDR2 YYDKDF (reference sequence). V gave up 0 bases and J gave up 1 base, with 6 bases separating them. The CDR3 extends over 14 amino acids. This TCR derives from an adult in good health. The V gene is TRBV15, the J gene TRBJ2-5; D is ambiguous. The sequencing here drew on peripheral blood, taken on day 0 of AZD1222 vaccination. CDR3 nucleotides: TGTGCCACCAGCAGAGATGGCCCCCAAGAGACCCAGTACTTC. It is translated as CATSRDGPQETQYF.